Below are 9 T cell receptor beta chains sequenced from a single sample in a study of cytomegalovirus exposure and HLA in healthy donors. Primers: 60 Vbeta forward and 13 Jbeta reverse. Produced via immunoSEQ multiplex PCR; TCRdb's table is partial and in-frame only. The sample carries 85,000 to 130,000 clones, 70% to 85% recorded once. Sequencing was carried out using PBMCs. The receptors come from a woman aged 18-29 years in good health and CMV-seropositive.

This chain uses TRBV4-1 with TRBJ1-1; D is uncertain. V lost 1 base to trimming and J lost 1 base, with 7 bases between them. The germline V gene encodes CDR1 MGHRA and CDR2 YSYEKL. The CDR3 length is 14 residues. CDR3 DNA sequence: TGCGCCAGCAGCCAAGCGGTTTCGAACACTGAAGCTTTCTTT. Its protein product is CASSQAVSNTEAFF.

This sequence joins TRBV2 and TRBJ2-1; 8 bases align to TRBD2. The CDR3 spans 12 residues. CDR1 is SNHLY and CDR2 is FYNNEI in the germline V gene. Trimming removed 9 bases from V and 6 bases from J; junction bases left unmatched: 4. CDR3 in amino acids: CASHLAGNEQFF. The CDR3 DNA sequence: TGTGCCAGTCATCTAGCGGGCAATGAGCAGTTCTTC.

The CDR3 is CASAGYTGELFF. In DNA, the CDR3 is TGCGCCAGCGCGGGGTATACCGGGGAGCTGTTTTTT. The chain links TRBV5-1 to TRBJ2-2; possibly TRBD2 for D (6 bases). The CDR3 has 12 residues. The V end lost 7 bases, the J end lost 5 bases, and 9 bases lay between the germline ends. Germline CDR1 reads SGHRS; CDR2 reads YFSETQ.

This clone was found a few times. The chain joins TRBV27 to TRBJ1-5; D may be TRBD1 (5 bases). CDR1 is MNHEY and CDR2 is SMNVEV in the germline V gene (reference sequence). Trimming removed 5 bases at V and 2 bases at J, with 10 bases between. This CDR3 has 14 amino acids. The CDR3 region is CASSLDSRNQPQHF. The CDR3 DNA is TGTGCCAGCAGTCTTGACAGTCGCAATCAGCCCCAGCATTTT.

This clone has a single count. V gene TRBV5-1 combines with J gene TRBJ2-7; tentatively, D is TRBD2 (7 bases). The V end was cut by 1 base, the J end by 5 bases, with 10 bases between. Germline lookup yields CDR1 SGHRS and CDR2 YFSETQ. The CDR3 consists of 13 residues. The CDR3 spells CASSLTGRDEQYF. The CDR3 bases are TGCGCCAGCAGCTTGACAGGGAGGGACGAGCAGTACTTC.

This chain uses TRBV7-8 with TRBJ2-7; D is perhaps TRBD2 (6 bases). The V end was cut by 0 bases, the J end by 1 base, with 7 bases between. The CDR3 extends over 14 amino acids. Per germline, CDR1 SGHVS and CDR2 FQNEAQ. The CDR3 region is CASSLAGGSYEQYF. DNA of the CDR3: TGTGCCAGCAGCTTAGCGGGGGGTTCCTACGAGCAGTACTTC.

This clone was seen once. CDR3 loop: CASSDPTGPAGAQHF. Here the CDR3 DNA reads TGTGCCAGCAGTGACCCGACGGGCCCCGCGGGGGCCCAGCATTTT. The chain carries TRBV6-1 and TRBJ1-5; a weak D match, TRBD1 (5 bases). V was pared by 3 bases and J by 11 bases, with 20 bases between. CDR1 is MNHNS, CDR2 SASEGT, per germline. There are 15 residues in the CDR3.

This chain connects TRBV30 to TRBJ1-1; tentatively, D is TRBD1 (6 bases). The V end lost 6 bases, the J end lost 4 bases, and 18 bases lay between the germline ends. This CDR3 comprises 14 residues. Germline V gene sequence: CDR1 GTSNPN, CDR2 SVGIG (reference sequence). The CDR3 bases are TGTGCCTGCTTGGGACAACTACGCCCCACTGAAGCTTTCTTT. It translates to CACLGQLRPTEAFF.

This clone appeared once. The chain recombines TRBV18 with TRBJ2-7; 8 bases agree with TRBD2. Germline CDR1 is KGHSH and CDR2 is LQKENI. The CDR3 length is 15 residues. The junction had 8 bases not matched to a gene; V was cut back by 3 bases and J by 4 bases. The CDR3 DNA is TGTGCCAGCTCACCCCCCGGCGGGGGGAGTTACGAGCAGTACTTC. It specifies CASSPPGGGSYEQYF. Variable domain in full (rest from reference TRBV18 and TRBJ2-7): NAGVMQNPRHLVRRRGQEARLRCSPMKGHSHVYWYRQLPEEGLKFMVYLQKENIIDESGMPKERFSAEFPKEGPSILRIQQVVRGDSAAYFCASSPPGGGSYEQYFGPGTRLTVT.